This T cell receptor (beta chain) appears in the sequencing data of a study of blood T cell repertoires in COVID-19 (dated by TCRdb to the early 2020s). The study in broad terms: Samples from collaborators originated in the United States, Italy and Spain and spanned both the acute and convalescent phases of COVID-19. The prospective study material was composed of cDNA or gDNA derived from T cells, B-cell-depleted T cells, or PBMCs. Subjects who had been exposed to COVID-19, were actively infected with it, or had recovered from it provided the deeply sampled blood TCRbeta repertoires that made up the dataset. The repertoires were released in a freely available public database intended as a resource for research on the immune response to SARS-CoV-2. The samples were drawn from two sources: the first 160 participants of the ongoing ImmuneRACE study, and over 1,000 subjects contributed by 6 global collaborators. The sample metadata nearly always contained a de-identified subject ID, COVID-19 status, age in years and sex. Where available, HLA class I and class II types were taken from metadata supplied by the sample provider and were not determined by assay-based typing. Results and caveats for the whole study, not just this receptor: The quantity of clinical and demographic metadata differed by source and by participant and was supplied without curation.

In Seattle, one collaborating source enrolled patients while the infection was active and tracked those patients longitudinally over the course of disease. Each collaborating institution followed its own protocols to collect whole blood in K2EDTA tubes. For TCRbeta analysis, collaborator samples were shipped as frozen whole blood, as isolated PBMCs, or as DNA extracted from either sample type. TCRbeta CDR3 regions were amplified from genomic DNA using the immunoSEQ Assay, a bias-controlled multiplex PCR. From the authors' description of their analysis: The number of nucleated cells in each sample was estimated from the amplification of reference gene primers within the assay. To quantify the absolute abundance of each unique TCRbeta CDR3 rearrangement, sequence reads were collapsed and filtered. For each sample, productive Simpson clonality was calculated by taking the square root of Simpson's diversity index across productive rearrangements. Imported from immuneACCESS, the table was reduced by TCRdb to in-frame sequences with V and J called. These copies leave out some clones; in studies compared against another copy, an unresolved V gene accounts for under half, and the cause of the remainder is not known. V, J and clone size derive from that table, while D and trimming were established from the DNA sequence. This sample comprises 100,000 to 150,000 clones, 86% of them detected only once. Over 10% of the sample is in the top ten clones.

Note on this clone: This receptor's antigen is unknown. Within one base of it there is no much larger clone, and no base qualities were kept.

The V and J ends are trimmed by 3 bases and 1 base, leaving 21 bases between them. For CDR1 and CDR2, the germline V gene lists SGHRS and YFSETQ. Including the terminal cysteine and phenylalanine, the CDR3 comprises 18 residues. Just CDR3 DNA is preserved here, 54 bases in frame from base 1. The receptor was isolated from a woman in her 70s with COVID-19, enrolled during active disease. Sequencing was carried out using peripheral blood. The chain couples TRBV5-1 to TRBJ2-3; 5 matching bases give a weak D call of TRBD2. Here the CDR3 is given as CASSSGHLAVSRTDTQYF. The nucleotide sequence is given as TGCGCCAGCAGCTCGGGCCACCTAGCAGTTTCCCGCACAGATACGCAGTATTTT. The variable domain in full, with residues beyond the CDR3 obtained from the reference TRBV5-1 and TRBJ2-3 genes, is KAGVTQTPRYLIKTRGQQVTLSCSPISGHRSVSWYQQTPGQGLQFLFEYFSETQRNKGNFPGRFSGRQFSNSRSEMNVSTLELGDSALYLCASSSGHLAVSRTDTQYFGPGTRLTVL.